What follows describes a single T cell receptor (beta chain). This record comes from a study of blood T cell repertoires in COVID-19. Overall study context: The analysed material was cDNA or gDNA that came from T cells, B-cell-depleted T cells, or PBMCs.

V lost 4 bases to trimming and J lost 4 bases; unmatched junction nucleotides: 4. The CDR3 runs 14 residues. The germline gives CDR1 LGHDT, CDR2 YNNKEL (reference sequence). Participants in the exposed group had met a COVID-19 case in the 2 weeks before joining the study. As originally analysed: Amplification of reference gene primers provided the estimated nucleated cell counts. TCRdb's table, derived via immunoSEQ multiplex PCR, lists solely in-frame clones and lacks some. V and J calls plus clone size are reproduced from that table; the DNA served to infer D and trimming. The sample shows some 270,000 clones, approximately 84% of them seen only once.

Sequenced sample: PBMCs or T cells enriched from blood (not recorded which). The chain combines TRBV3-1 (or the pseudogene TRBV3-2) with TRBJ1-1; 9 bases are a match to TRBD1. This receptor was obtained from a woman aged 45-65 years who had been exposed to COVID-19. CDR3 amino acids: CASSPTDRGTEAFF. In DNA form, the CDR3 reads TGTGCCAGCAGCCCCACGGACAGGGGCACTGAAGCTTTCTTT.